This TCR beta chain was identified in a study of T cells in Graves' hyperthyroidism and ophthalmopathy. Study-level information: Peripheral blood draws took place at initial diagnosis, ahead of any treatment.

This clonotype came up a few times. The antigen is undetermined. Patients with uncontrolled infections, other autoimmune diseases, pregnancy or lactation were excluded. The authors obtained PBMCs from more than 9.5 ml of fresh peripheral blood. Study observations and caveats: Among thyroid clonotypes expanded above 0.001, most also appeared in blood.

Amplified TCR beta CDR3 regions derived from RNA transcripts. TCR CDR3 regions were first amplified by RT-PCR with HTBI primers. Each CDR3 protein gets one entry after TCRdb re-called the multiplex PCR reads with MiXCR. Among 660,000 or so distinct CDR3 sequences listed, around 20% were seen once. The TCR was taken from a young man with Graves' ophthalmopathy. Sequencing was performed on blood.

The CDR3: CASAGPNTEAFF. The CDR3 DNA follows: TGCGCCAGCGCGGGTCCTAACACTGAAGCTTTCTTT. The chain joins TRBV5-1 to TRBJ1-1, with D unclear. The CDR3 runs 12 residues. CDR1 and CDR2 from the germline V gene are SGHRS and YFSETQ. V shed 7 bases and J shed 2 bases, with 9 bases lying between them.